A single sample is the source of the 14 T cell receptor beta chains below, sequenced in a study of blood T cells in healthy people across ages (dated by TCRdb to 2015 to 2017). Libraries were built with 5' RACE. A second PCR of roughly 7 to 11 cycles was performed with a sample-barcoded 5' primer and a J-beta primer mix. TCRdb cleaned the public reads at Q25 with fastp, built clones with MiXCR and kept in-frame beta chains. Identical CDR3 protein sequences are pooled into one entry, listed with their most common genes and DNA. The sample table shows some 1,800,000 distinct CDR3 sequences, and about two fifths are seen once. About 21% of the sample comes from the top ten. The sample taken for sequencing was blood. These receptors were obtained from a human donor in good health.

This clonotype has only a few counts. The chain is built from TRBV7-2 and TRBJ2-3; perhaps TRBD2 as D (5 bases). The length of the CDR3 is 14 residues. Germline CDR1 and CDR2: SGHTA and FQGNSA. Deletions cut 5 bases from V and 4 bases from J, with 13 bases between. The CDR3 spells CASSLGGSSDTQYF. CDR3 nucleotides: TGTGCCAGCAGCCTTGGCGGGTCTTCAGATACGCAGTATTTT.

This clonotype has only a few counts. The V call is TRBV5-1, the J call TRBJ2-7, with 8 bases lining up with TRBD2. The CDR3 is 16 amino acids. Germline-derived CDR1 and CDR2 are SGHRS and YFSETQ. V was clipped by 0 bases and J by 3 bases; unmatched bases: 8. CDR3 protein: CASSLAGTSLVYEQYF. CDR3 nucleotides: TGCGCCAGCAGCTTGGCCGGGACTAGTTTGGTCTACGAGCAGTACTTC. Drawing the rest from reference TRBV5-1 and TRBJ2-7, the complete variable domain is KAGVTQTPRYLIKTRGQQVTLSCSPISGHRSVSWYQQTPGQGLQFLFEYFSETQRNKGNFPGRFSGRQFSNSRSEMNVSTLELGDSALYLCASSLAGTSLVYEQYFGPGTRLTVT.

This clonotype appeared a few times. The CDR3 bases are TGCAGTGCTAGTAAGAGGAACACTGAAGCTTTCTTT. Translating gives CSASKRNTEAFF. The rearrangement uses TRBV20-1 and TRBJ1-1; D is unclear. The V gene's germline CDR1 is DFQATT and CDR2 SNEGSKA (reference sequence). The V end lost 3 bases, the J end lost 1 base, and 6 bases lay between the germline ends. There are 12 residues in the CDR3.

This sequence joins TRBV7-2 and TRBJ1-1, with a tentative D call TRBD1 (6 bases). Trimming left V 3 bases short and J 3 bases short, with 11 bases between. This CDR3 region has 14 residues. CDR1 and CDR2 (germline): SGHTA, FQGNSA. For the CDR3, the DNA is TGTGCCAGCAGCTTCTTCGCAGGGGACACTGAAGCTTTCTTT. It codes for CASSFFAGDTEAFF.

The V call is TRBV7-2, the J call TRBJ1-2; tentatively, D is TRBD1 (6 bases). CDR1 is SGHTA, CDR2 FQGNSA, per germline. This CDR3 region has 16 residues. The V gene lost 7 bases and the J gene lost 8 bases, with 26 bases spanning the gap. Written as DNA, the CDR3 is TGTGCCAGCACCTCATACGACGGGACACAGGGAGGAGGCTACACCTTC. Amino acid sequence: CASTSYDGTQGGGYTF.

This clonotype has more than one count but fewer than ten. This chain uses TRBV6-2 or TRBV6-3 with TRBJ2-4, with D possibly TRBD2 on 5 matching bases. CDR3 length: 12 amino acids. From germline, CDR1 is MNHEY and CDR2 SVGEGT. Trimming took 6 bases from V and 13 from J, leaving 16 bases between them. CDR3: CASRSRTSGQYF. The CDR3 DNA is TGTGCCAGCAGAAGTAGGACTTCCGGGCAGTACTTC.

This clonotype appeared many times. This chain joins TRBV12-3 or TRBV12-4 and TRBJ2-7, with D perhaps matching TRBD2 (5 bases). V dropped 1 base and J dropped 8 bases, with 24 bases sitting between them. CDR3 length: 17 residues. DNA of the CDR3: TGTGCCAGCAGTTTAGATAAGGGAGCGGACTCACGCTGGAAGCAGTACTTC. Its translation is CASSLDKGADSRWKQYF.

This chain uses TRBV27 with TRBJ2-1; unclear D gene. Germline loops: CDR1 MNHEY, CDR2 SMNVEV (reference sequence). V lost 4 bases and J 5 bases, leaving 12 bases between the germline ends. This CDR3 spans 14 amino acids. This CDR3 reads CASSSLVVDNEQFF. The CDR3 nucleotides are TGTGCCAGCAGTTCATTAGTGGTCGACAATGAGCAGTTCTTC.

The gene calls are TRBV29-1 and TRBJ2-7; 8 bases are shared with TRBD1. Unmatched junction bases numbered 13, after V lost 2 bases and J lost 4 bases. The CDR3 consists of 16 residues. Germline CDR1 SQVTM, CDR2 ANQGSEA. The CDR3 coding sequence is TGCAGCGTTGAAACTAAAGGAAGGACAGGGAGATACGAGCAGTACTTC. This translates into CSVETKGRTGRYEQYF.

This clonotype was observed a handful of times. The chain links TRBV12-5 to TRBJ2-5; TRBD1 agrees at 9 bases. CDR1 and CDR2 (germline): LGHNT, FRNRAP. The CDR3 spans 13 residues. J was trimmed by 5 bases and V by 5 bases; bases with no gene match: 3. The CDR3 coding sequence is TGTGCTAGTGGTACCGGGACAGGGGAGACCCAGTACTTC. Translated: CASGTGTGETQYF.

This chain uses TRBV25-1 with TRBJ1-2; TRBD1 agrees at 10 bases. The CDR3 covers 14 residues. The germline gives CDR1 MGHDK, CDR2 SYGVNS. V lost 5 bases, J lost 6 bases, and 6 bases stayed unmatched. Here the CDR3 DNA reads TGTGCCAGCAGTAACGTCGGGACAGGGGATGGCTACACCTTC. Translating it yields CASSNVGTGDGYTF.

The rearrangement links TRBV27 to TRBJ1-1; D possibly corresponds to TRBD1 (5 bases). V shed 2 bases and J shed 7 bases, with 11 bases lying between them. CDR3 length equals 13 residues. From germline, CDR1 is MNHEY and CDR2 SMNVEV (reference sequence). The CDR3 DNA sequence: TGTGCCAGCAGTTTACTAGGGGCCTTTGAAGCTTTCTTT. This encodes CASSLLGAFEAFF.

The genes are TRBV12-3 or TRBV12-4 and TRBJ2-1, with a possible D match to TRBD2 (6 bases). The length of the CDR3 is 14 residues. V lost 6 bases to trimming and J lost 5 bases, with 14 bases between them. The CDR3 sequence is CASRPLGLDNEQFF. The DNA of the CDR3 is TGTGCCAGCAGGCCCCTGGGACTGGACAATGAGCAGTTCTTC.

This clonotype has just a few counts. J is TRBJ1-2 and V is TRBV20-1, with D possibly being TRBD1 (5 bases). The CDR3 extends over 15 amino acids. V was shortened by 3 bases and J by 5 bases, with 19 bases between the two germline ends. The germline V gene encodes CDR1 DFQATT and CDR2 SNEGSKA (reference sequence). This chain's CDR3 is CSASGYRRDHYGYTF. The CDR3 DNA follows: TGCAGTGCTAGCGGCTATCGCAGGGACCATTATGGCTACACCTTC.